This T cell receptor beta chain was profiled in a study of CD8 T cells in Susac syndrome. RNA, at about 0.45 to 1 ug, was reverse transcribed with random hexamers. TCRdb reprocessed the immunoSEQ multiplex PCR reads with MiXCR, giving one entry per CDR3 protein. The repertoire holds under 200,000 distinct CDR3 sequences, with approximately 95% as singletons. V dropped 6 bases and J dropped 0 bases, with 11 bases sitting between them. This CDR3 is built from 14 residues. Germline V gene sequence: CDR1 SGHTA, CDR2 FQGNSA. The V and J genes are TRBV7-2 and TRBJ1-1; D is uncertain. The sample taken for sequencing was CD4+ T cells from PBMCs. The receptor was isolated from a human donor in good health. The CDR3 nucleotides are TGTGCCAGCAGTCAGACCGAGCTGAACACTGAAGCTTTCTTT. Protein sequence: CASSQTELNTEAFF.